This TCR beta chain was profiled in a study of spatial heterogeneity in lung cancer. Looking at the study overall: The donors comprised some 70 untreated early-stage non-small cell lung cancer patients. Researchers sequenced follow-up PBMC samples if they had them, and these came a median of roughly two years after resection.

Study results and caveats: Whereas they appeared in blood less at follow-up, ubiquitous expanded tumor TCRs appeared there more at resection.

With 5 bases removed from V and 6 bases from J, the gap between germline ends came to 12 bases. CDR3 length: 12 residues. Germline CDR1 SGHDT, CDR2 YYEEEE. Note on this clonotype: Its target is not known.

Time point: blood at routine non-recurrence follow-up after resection. The study sequenced unsorted whole RNA from tumor, nontumor lung or frozen PBMC. Unique molecular identifiers, one per molecule, were present on every TCR cDNA molecule. Via MiXCR, TCRdb re-called the 5' RACE reads, giving one row per CDR3 protein. This table has around 110,000 distinct CDR3 sequences, approximately 12% appearing once. The receptor was isolated from a male donor with early-stage non-small cell lung cancer. The genes are TRBV5-6 and TRBJ2-7; TRBD1 might be the D (6 bases). Sequencing was performed on PBMCs, taken at follow-up. The CDR3 DNA reads TGTGCCAGCAGGTACAGGGACCGCGAGCAGTACTTC. Encoded protein: CASRYRDREQYF.